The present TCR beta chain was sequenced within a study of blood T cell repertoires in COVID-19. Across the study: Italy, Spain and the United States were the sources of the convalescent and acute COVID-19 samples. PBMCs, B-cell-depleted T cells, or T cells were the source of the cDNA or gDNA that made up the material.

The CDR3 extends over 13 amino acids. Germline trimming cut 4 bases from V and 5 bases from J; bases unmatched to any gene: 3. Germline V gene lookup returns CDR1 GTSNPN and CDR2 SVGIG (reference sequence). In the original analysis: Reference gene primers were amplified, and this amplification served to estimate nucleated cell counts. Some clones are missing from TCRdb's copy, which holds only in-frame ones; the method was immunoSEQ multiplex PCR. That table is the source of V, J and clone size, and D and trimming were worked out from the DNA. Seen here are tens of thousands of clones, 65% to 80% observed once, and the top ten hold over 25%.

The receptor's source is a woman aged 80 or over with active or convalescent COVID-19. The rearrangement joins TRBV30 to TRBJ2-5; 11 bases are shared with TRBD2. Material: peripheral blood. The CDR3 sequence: CAWNSGGVETQYF. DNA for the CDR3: TGTGCCTGGAATAGCGGGGGGGTTGAGACCCAGTACTTC.